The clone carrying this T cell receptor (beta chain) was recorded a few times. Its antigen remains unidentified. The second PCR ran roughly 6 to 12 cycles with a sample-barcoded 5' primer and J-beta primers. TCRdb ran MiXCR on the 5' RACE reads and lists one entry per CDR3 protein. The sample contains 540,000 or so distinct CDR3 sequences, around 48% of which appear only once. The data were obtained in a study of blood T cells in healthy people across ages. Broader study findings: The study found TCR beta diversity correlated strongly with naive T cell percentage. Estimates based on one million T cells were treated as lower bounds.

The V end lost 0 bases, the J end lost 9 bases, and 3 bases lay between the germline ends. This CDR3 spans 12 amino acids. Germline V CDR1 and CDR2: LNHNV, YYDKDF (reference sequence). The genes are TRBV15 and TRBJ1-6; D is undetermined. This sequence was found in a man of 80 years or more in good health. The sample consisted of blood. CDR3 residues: CATSRDASPLHF. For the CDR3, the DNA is TGTGCCACCAGCAGAGATGCTTCACCCCTCCACTTT.